This TCR beta chain is from a study of spatial heterogeneity in lung cancer. This CDR3 contains 14 residues. V was trimmed by 0 bases and J by 0 bases, leaving 7 bases between them. The germline V gene has CDR1 SGHRS and CDR2 YFSETQ. MiXCR, applied by TCRdb to the 5' RACE reads, yields one record per CDR3 protein. The sample lists under 150,000 distinct CDR3 sequences, less than 14% seen once, with roughly a quarter in the top ten. Only a few counts were recorded for this clonotype. The sample's time point: blood at routine non-recurrence follow-up after resection. The TCR originated in a female donor with early-stage non-small cell lung cancer. This sample comprised PBMCs, obtained at follow-up. The V and J genes are TRBV5-1 and TRBJ2-7; D unclear. The CDR3 here is CASSLEAVSYEQYF. In nucleotides, the CDR3 is TGCGCCAGCAGCTTGGAGGCCGTCTCCTACGAGCAGTACTTC. The entire variable domain, with the rest obtained from reference TRBV5-1 and TRBJ2-7, is as follows: KAGVTQTPRYLIKTRGQQVTLSCSPISGHRSVSWYQQTPGQGLQFLFEYFSETQRNKGNFPGRFSGRQFSNSRSEMNVSTLELGDSALYLCASSLEAVSYEQYFGPGTRLTVT.